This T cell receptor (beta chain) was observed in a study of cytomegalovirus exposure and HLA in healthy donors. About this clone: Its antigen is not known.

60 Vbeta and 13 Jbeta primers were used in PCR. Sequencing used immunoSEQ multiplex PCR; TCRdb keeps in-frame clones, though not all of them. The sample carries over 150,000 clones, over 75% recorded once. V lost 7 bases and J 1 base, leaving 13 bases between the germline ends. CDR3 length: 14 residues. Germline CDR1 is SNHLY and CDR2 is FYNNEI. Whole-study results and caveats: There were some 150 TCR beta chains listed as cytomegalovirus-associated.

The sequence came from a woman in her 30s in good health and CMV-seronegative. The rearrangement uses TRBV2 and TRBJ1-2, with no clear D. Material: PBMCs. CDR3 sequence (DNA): TGTGCCAGCATTCCTACAGTTCTTAACTATGGCTACACCTTC. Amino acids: CASIPTVLNYGYTF.